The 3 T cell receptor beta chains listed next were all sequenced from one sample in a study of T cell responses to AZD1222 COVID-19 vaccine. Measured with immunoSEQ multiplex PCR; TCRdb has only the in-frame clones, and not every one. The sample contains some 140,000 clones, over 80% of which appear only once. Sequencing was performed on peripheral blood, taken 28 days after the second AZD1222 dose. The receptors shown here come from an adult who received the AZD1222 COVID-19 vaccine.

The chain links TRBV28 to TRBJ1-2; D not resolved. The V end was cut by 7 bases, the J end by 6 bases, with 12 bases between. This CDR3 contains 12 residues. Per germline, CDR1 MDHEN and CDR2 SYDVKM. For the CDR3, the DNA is TGTGCCAGCACCCAAGGGAGTAATGGCTACACCTTC. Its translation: CASTQGSNGYTF.

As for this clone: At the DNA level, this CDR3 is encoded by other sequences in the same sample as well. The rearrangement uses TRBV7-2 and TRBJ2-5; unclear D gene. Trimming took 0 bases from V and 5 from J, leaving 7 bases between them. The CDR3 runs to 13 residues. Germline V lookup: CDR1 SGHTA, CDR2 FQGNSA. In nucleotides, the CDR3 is TGTGCCAGCAGCTTAGCGATTCGGGAGACCCAGTACTTC. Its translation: CASSLAIRETQYF.

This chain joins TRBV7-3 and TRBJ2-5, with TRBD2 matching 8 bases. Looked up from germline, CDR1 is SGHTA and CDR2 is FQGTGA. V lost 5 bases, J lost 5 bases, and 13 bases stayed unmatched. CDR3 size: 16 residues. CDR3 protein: CASSPRGAGGPETQYF. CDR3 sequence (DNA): TGTGCCAGCAGCCCGCGCGGGGCGGGGGGCCCGGAGACCCAGTACTTC.